These 29 T cell receptor beta chains came from one sample sequenced in a study of CD8+ T cells in alopecia areata. Treatment in this sample: oral pan-JAK inhibitor, 5-10 mg twice daily. Extracted RNA was reverse transcribed, and the resulting cDNA served as sequencing template. The data were produced by immunoSEQ multiplex PCR, yet TCRdb's version contains in-frame clones alone and is incomplete. The data contain over 150,000 clones, nearly 60% of them seen just once; the ten biggest clones take up 5.5%. Here the sequenced sample was CD4+ T cells sorted from blood, taken at week 24, from a patient treated with tofacitinib. The receptors derive from a human donor with alopecia areata.

The V call is TRBV5-4, the J call TRBJ1-2, with D possibly TRBD1 on 5 matching bases. Germline loops: CDR1 SGHNT, CDR2 YYREEE (reference sequence). Trimming shortened V by 2 bases and J by 7 bases, and 18 bases separated the two germline ends. The CDR3 covers 15 residues. DNA for the CDR3: TGTGCCAGCAGCTTCGACCGGGGCCCCTTTGCTGGCTACACCTTC. This translates into CASSFDRGPFAGYTF. The variable domain in full, with the rest retrieved from reference TRBV5-4 and TRBJ1-2, is ETGVTQSPTHLIKTRGQQVTLRCSSQSGHNTVSWYQQALGQGPQFIFQYYREEENGRGNFPPRFSGLQFPNYSSELNVNALELDDSALYLCASSFDRGPFAGYTFGSGTRLTVV.

The genes are TRBV10-3 and TRBJ1-1; D is unclear. V was shortened by 8 bases and J by 3 bases, with 13 bases between the two germline ends. The CDR3 consists of 13 residues. The germline CDR1 and CDR2 sequences are ENHRY and SYGVKD. In DNA, the CDR3 is TGTGCCATCTGCCCTGGCAAGTACACTGAAGCTTTCTTT. Its translation is CAICPGKYTEAFF.

The rearrangement links TRBV10-3 to TRBJ2-5; 8 positions agree with TRBD1. The CDR3 loop spans 15 amino acids. Germline V CDR1 and CDR2: ENHRY, SYGVKD. The V gene end was trimmed by 2 bases and the J gene end by 4 bases; junction bases not matched to a gene: 6. The CDR3 is CAISEVQGARETQYF. Here the CDR3 DNA reads TGTGCCATCAGTGAGGTCCAGGGGGCGAGAGAGACCCAGTACTTC.

This clone came up a few times. V gene TRBV7-2 combines with J gene TRBJ1-1; D uncertain. The CDR3 has 15 amino acids. Germline assignment: CDR1 SGHTA and CDR2 FQGNSA. Trimming stripped 6 bases from V and 0 bases from J, with 14 bases between. In DNA form, the CDR3 reads TGTGCCAGCAGGGGGAGAGGGAGGCTGAACACTGAAGCTTTCTTT. Translation gives CASRGRGRLNTEAFF.

The chain uses TRBV4-3 and TRBJ2-7; 8 bases map to TRBD2. The CDR3 length is 15 residues. V trimming: 2 bases; J trimming: 0 bases; junction bases outside the gene matches: 3. Per the germline V gene, CDR1 is LGHNA and CDR2 is YSLEER. Written as DNA, the CDR3 is TGCGCCAGCAGCCAATCTAGCGGGTCCTCCTACGAGCAGTACTTC. Translation: CASSQSSGSSYEQYF.

This chain links TRBV27 with TRBJ2-7; 9 bases align to TRBD1. Germline values: CDR1 MNHEY, CDR2 SMNVEV (reference sequence). With V trimmed by 5 bases and J by 1 base, 6 bases remained unmatched. The CDR3 covers 15 residues. CDR3 loop: CASSGSGTGSYEQYF. In nucleotides, the CDR3 is TGTGCCAGCAGTGGTTCCGGGACAGGGTCCTACGAGCAGTACTTC.

This chain connects TRBV11-2 to TRBJ2-5; D tentatively reads TRBD1 or TRBD2 (5 bases each). In germline, CDR1 is SGHAT, CDR2 FQNNGV. V was cut by 5 bases and J by 4 bases, with 20 bases left in between. CDR3 length equals 16 residues. CDR3 region: CASSPSTGTWRETQYF. DNA for the CDR3: TGTGCCAGCAGCCCTAGCACCGGGACCTGGAGAGAGACCCAGTACTTC.

This chain connects TRBV4-3 to TRBJ2-3; D may match TRBD1 or TRBD2 (5 bases each). There are 15 residues in the CDR3. V was cut by 4 bases and J by 4 bases, with 15 bases left in between. In germline, CDR1 is LGHNA, CDR2 YSLEER. This CDR3 is CASSRGPAASDTQYF. The CDR3, as DNA: TGCGCCAGCAGCCGGGGACCGGCGGCGTCAGATACGCAGTATTTT.

The chain employs TRBV27 and TRBJ2-7, with TRBD1 as a possible D gene (5 bases). The CDR3 spans 14 residues. Germline V gene data show CDR1 as MNHEY and CDR2 as SMNVEV (reference sequence). The V gene lost 0 bases and the J gene lost 2 bases, with 8 bases spanning the gap. CDR3 coding DNA: TGTGCCAGCAGTTTATCAAGGGGTACCTACGAGCAGTACTTC. Translated, it gives CASSLSRGTYEQYF.

The chain joins TRBV4-2 to TRBJ2-3; 8 nucleotides align to TRBD1. The CDR3 runs to 15 residues. V gave up 4 bases and J gave up 2 bases; unmatched junction bases: 5. Germline V gene lookup returns CDR1 LGHNA and CDR2 YNFKEQ. The CDR3 region is CASSPRDRNTDTQYF. DNA of the CDR3: TGTGCCAGCAGCCCCCGGGACAGGAACACAGATACGCAGTATTTT.

The chain uses TRBV30 and TRBJ1-1; possible D gene TRBD1, 5 bases. Germline V gene data show CDR1 as GTSNPN and CDR2 as SVGIG (reference sequence). V gave up 2 bases and J gave up 3 bases, with 19 bases separating them. The CDR3 runs to 16 residues. CDR3 amino acids: CAWSLPSGGGDTEAFF. The CDR3 DNA follows: TGTGCCTGGAGTTTACCGAGCGGAGGAGGGGACACTGAAGCTTTCTTT.

This clone was counted ten times or more. The chain joins TRBV10-3 to TRBJ2-1, with 9 bases lining up with TRBD2. The CDR3 is 16 residues long. The junction had 9 bases not matched to a gene; V was cut back by 2 bases and J by 7 bases. The germline CDR1 and CDR2 sequences are ENHRY and SYGVKD. CDR3 coding DNA: TGTGCCATCAGTGAGGGGACAGCGGGGGGATCGAATGAGCAGTTCTTC. This translates into CAISEGTAGGSNEQFF.

The gene calls are TRBV6-5 and TRBJ2-1, with 9 nucleotides matching TRBD2. The CDR3 has 15 amino acids. V lost 5 bases, J lost 6 bases, and 8 bases stayed unmatched. Germline-derived CDR1 and CDR2 are MNHEY and SVGAGI. CDR3 residues: CASSRGLAFVNEQFF. The CDR3, as DNA: TGTGCCAGCAGTAGAGGACTAGCGTTTGTCAATGAGCAGTTCTTC.

Comments on this clone: At one end the junction does not follow the germline gene, possibly because of a read error. The chain uses TRBV7-3 and TRBJ1-2; TRBD1 matches at 7 bases. There are 15 residues in the CDR3. Germline assignment: CDR1 SGHTA and CDR2 FQGTGA. DNA of the CDR3: TGCGCCAGCAGCCAAGAGGTGGCAGGGGGCTATGGCTACACCTTC. Its translation is CASSQEVAGGYGYTF.

The genes are TRBV20-1 and TRBJ1-4; tentatively, D is TRBD1 (6 bases). Trimming took 4 bases from V and 7 from J, leaving 7 bases between them. The CDR3 is made up of 11 amino acids. CDR1 DFQATT and CDR2 SNEGSKA come from the germline V gene (reference sequence). The CDR3 region is CSAMDSEKLFF. The CDR3 region has the DNA TGCAGTGCTATGGACAGTGAAAAACTGTTTTTT.

The gene calls are TRBV10-3 and TRBJ2-1, with TRBD1 identical over 12 bases. J was trimmed by 6 bases and V by 6 bases; bases with no gene match: 6. Germline CDR1 ENHRY, CDR2 SYGVKD. The CDR3 consists of 15 residues. The CDR3 DNA reads TGTGCCATCAGGCTTGGGACAGGGGGCCCCAATGAGCAGTTCTTC. Translated: CAIRLGTGGPNEQFF.

This clone came up a few times. The rearrangement uses TRBV5-1 and TRBJ2-2; D ambiguous. V lost 6 bases and J 6 bases, leaving 15 bases between the germline ends. CDR3 length equals 14 residues. In germline, CDR1 is SGHRS, CDR2 YFSETQ. The CDR3 sequence: CASNNSPGSGELFF. The CDR3 bases are TGCGCCAGCAACAATTCGCCAGGCTCCGGGGAGCTGTTTTTT.

This chain links TRBV5-6 with TRBJ2-2; 10 bases are shared with TRBD1. The J segment lost 6 bases and the V segment lost 4 bases, leaving 6 bases of the junction unmatched. CDR3 length: 15 residues. In germline, CDR1 is SGHDT, CDR2 YYEEEE. CDR3 residues: CASSHGTGVSGELFF. In nucleotides, the CDR3 is TGTGCCAGCAGCCACGGGACAGGGGTGTCCGGGGAGCTGTTTTTT.

The table lists this clone with a count of one. The rearrangement uses TRBV6-5 and TRBJ1-2; 10 nucleotides agree with TRBD1. The CDR3 extends over 13 amino acids. The trim removed 6 bases at V and 8 bases at J, leaving 6 bases unmatched. Germline values: CDR1 MNHEY, CDR2 SVGAGI. As DNA, the CDR3 is TGTGCCAGCAGGAGACAGGGGGCTCGCGGCTACACCTTC. Translated: CASRRQGARGYTF.

The chain recombines TRBV6-1 with TRBJ2-5; possibly TRBD2 for D (5 bases). The germline gives CDR1 MNHNS, CDR2 SASEGT. The V end lost 5 bases, the J end lost 0 bases, and 7 bases lay between the germline ends. This CDR3 is built from 13 residues. The CDR3 loop is CASSRENQETQYF. In nucleotides, the CDR3 is TGTGCCAGCAGTCGGGAAAACCAAGAGACCCAGTACTTC.

V gene TRBV30 combines with J gene TRBJ2-3, with TRBD2 identical over 11 bases. The J segment lost 0 bases and the V segment lost 5 bases, leaving 7 bases of the junction unmatched. This CDR3 comprises 16 residues. The germline CDR1 and CDR2 sequences are GTSNPN and SVGIG (reference sequence). CDR3 DNA: TGTGCCTGGGACAGGGGACTAGCGGAAAGCACAGATACGCAGTATTTT. Translated, it gives CAWDRGLAESTDTQYF.

The chain employs TRBV9 and TRBJ2-5; maybe TRBD2 (5 bases). The CDR3 consists of 14 residues. Germline-derived CDR1 and CDR2 are SGDLS and YYNGEE. V lost 2 bases and J lost 2, with 10 bases in between. The CDR3 DNA follows: TGTGCCAGCAGCGTTGACTACACGCAAGAGACCCAGTACTTC. This sequence encodes CASSVDYTQETQYF.

V usage is TRBV2 and J usage is TRBJ2-5; D possibly corresponds to TRBD2 (6 bases). The CDR3 is 13 residues long. The V end lost 8 bases, the J end lost 1 base, and 11 bases lay between the germline ends. CDR1 and CDR2 (germline): SNHLY, FYNNEI. CDR3 in DNA: TGTGCCAGCTCAGGACTACCCCAAGAGACCCAGTACTTC. Protein sequence: CASSGLPQETQYF.

The table lists this clone with a count of one. The chain uses TRBV5-4 and TRBJ2-5; D may correspond to TRBD1 or TRBD2 (6 bases each). Trimming pared 0 bases from V and 6 bases from J, leaving 18 bases between. The germline V gene encodes CDR1 SGHNT and CDR2 YYREEE (reference sequence). The CDR3 sequence is 16 residues long. CDR3 protein: CASSLAGTQGGQTQYF. CDR3 nucleotides: TGTGCCAGCAGCTTGGCCGGGACACAGGGAGGACAGACCCAGTACTTC.

This clone appeared once. This sample includes further DNA sequences coding for the same CDR3. The V and J genes are TRBV6-5 and TRBJ2-6; D is undetermined. The CDR3 length is 15 residues. V was trimmed by 3 bases and J by 0 bases, leaving 6 bases between them. The germline CDR1 and CDR2 sequences are MNHEY and SVGAGI. The CDR3 DNA follows: TGTGCCAGCAGTTATAGCCTCTCTGGGGCCAACGTCCTGACTTTC. The encoded protein is CASSYSLSGANVLTF.

This chain connects TRBV11-2 to TRBJ1-2; D possibly corresponds to TRBD1 (5 bases). Germline V gene data show CDR1 as SGHAT and CDR2 as FQNNGV. The V gene lost 0 bases and the J gene lost 8 bases, with 10 bases spanning the gap. The CDR3 extends over 13 amino acids. The CDR3 DNA is TGTGCCAGCAGCTTAGACCAGGGAGGGGGCTACACCTTC. Protein: CASSLDQGGGYTF. The variable domain in full, with the rest retrieved from reference TRBV11-2 and TRBJ1-2, is EAGVAQSPRYKIIEKRQSVAFWCNPISGHATLYWYQQILGQGPKLLIQFQNNGVVDDSQLPKDRFSAERLKGVDSTLKIQPAKLEDSAVYLCASSLDQGGGYTFGSGTRLTVV.

Concerning this clone: The sample carries other DNA sequences with the same CDR3. The rearrangement uses TRBV11-2 and TRBJ2-3; D ambiguous. V lost 5 bases to trimming and J lost 3 bases, with 6 bases between them. Germline V lookup: CDR1 SGHAT, CDR2 FQNNGV. The CDR3 extends over 12 amino acids. The CDR3 DNA reads as TGTGCCAGCAGCCCCTCAACAGATACGCAGTATTTT. Residues: CASSPSTDTQYF.

The rearrangement uses TRBV5-1 and TRBJ1-2; 8 bases fit TRBD1. CDR3 length equals 15 residues. V was pared by 1 base and J by 4 bases, with 6 bases of the junction left unmatched. Germline V gene sequence: CDR1 SGHRS, CDR2 YFSETQ. The CDR3 DNA sequence: TGCGCCAGCAGCTTGCTGGCAGGGGGCGGCTATGGCTACACCTTC. Translated, it gives CASSLLAGGGYGYTF.

This clone was counted only a few times. The chain is built from TRBV7-9 and TRBJ2-1; 11 bases are shared with TRBD2. J lost 2 bases, V lost 5 bases, and 8 bases had no gene match. The CDR3 is 17 residues long. CDR1 and CDR2 from the germline V gene are SEHNR and FQNEAQ (reference sequence). This chain's CDR3 is CASSGTGTSGTYNEQFF. The CDR3 DNA reads as TGTGCCAGCAGCGGAACCGGGACTAGCGGAACCTACAATGAGCAGTTCTTC.